This T cell receptor (beta chain) was profiled in a study of memory B cells and T cells in multiple sclerosis. Study results and caveats: Shared clonotype counts depended on differing compartment clone-set sizes and were normalized.

Comment on this clone: What it binds is not known.

CFSE-dim autoproliferating and CFSE-high non-proliferating T cells from unstimulated culture were sequenced separately. Roughly 5x10^7 CFSE-labeled PBMCs were cultured around 7 days unstimulated, then replicate wells were pooled. CFSE at 0.45 to 0.55 uM labeled the PBMCs, which were then cultured unstimulated. Repertoires were generated with immunoSEQ multiplex PCR, while TCRdb's copy carries only in-frame clones and drops some. The sample contains about 32,000 clones, about 82% of which appear only once. The V gene lost 4 bases and the J gene lost 3 bases, with 13 bases spanning the gap. The CDR3 has 14 residues. CDR1 is LNHDA and CDR2 is SQIVND in the germline V gene (reference sequence).

The genes are TRBV19 and TRBJ2-7, with TRBD1 as a possible D gene (6 bases). The material sequenced was PBMCs from blood kept in culture. This receptor was taken from a human donor with multiple sclerosis. CDR3: CASSTRPTGYEQYF. The CDR3, as DNA: TGTGCCAGTAGTACACGTCCGACAGGCTACGAGCAGTACTTC.